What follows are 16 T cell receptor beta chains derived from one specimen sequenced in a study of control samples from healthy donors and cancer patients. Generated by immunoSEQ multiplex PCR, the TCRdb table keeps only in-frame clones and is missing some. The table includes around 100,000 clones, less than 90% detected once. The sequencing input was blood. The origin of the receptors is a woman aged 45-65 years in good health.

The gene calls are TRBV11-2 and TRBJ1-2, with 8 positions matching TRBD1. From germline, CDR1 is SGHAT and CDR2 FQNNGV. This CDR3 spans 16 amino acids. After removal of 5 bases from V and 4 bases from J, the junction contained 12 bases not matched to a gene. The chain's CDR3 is CASSPGQGPPIYGYTF. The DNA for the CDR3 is TGTGCCAGCAGCCCAGGACAGGGTCCCCCAATCTATGGCTACACCTTC.

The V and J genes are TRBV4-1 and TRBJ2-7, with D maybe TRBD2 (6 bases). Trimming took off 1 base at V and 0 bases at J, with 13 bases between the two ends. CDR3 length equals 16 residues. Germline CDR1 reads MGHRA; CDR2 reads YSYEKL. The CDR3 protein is CASSQVEGPSSYEQYV. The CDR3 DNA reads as TGCGCCAGCAGCCAAGTGGAGGGCCCAAGCTCCTACGAGCAGTACGTC.

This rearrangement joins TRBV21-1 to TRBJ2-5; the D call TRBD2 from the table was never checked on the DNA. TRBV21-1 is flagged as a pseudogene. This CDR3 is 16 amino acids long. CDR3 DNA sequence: TGTGCCAGCAGGACAAAGACCAAGCGGGGGCAAGAGACCCAGTACTTC. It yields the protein CASRTKTKRGQETQYF.

Written as DNA, the CDR3 is TGTGCCAGCAGCCTGAGTGGGCTCCCCGGGGAGCTGTTTTTT. Translation gives CASSLSGLPGELFF. The chain has TRBV7-7 and TRBJ2-2; D is uncertain. Germline V CDR1 and CDR2: SSHAT, FNYEAQ (reference sequence). The CDR3 runs to 14 residues. Deletions cut 5 bases from V and 6 bases from J, with 13 bases between.

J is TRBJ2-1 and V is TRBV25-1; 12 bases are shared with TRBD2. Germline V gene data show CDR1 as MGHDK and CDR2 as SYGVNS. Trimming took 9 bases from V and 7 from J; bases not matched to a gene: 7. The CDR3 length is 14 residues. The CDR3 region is CASSTSGGGNEQFF. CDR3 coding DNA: TGTGCCAGTTCGACTAGCGGGGGAGGTAATGAGCAGTTCTTC.

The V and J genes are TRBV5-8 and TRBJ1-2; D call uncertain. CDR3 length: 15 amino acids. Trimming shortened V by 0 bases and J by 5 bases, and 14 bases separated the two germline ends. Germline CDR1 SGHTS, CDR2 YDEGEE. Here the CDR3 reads CASSLGIPYQYGYTF. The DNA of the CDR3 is TGTGCCAGCAGCTTGGGGATTCCTTACCAATATGGCTACACCTTC.

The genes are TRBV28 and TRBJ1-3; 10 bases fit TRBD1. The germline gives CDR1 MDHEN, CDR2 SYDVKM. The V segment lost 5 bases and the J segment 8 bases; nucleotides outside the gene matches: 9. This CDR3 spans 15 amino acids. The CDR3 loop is CASSRLGTGADTIYF. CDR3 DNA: TGTGCCAGCAGTCGCCTGGGGACAGGGGCGGACACCATATATTTT.

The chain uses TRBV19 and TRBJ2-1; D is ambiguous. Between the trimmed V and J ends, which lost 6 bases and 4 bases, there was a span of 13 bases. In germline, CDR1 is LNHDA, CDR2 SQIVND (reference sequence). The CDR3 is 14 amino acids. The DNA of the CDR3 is TGTGCCAGTAGACCGACTTCTTTATACAATGAGCAGTTCTTC. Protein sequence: CASRPTSLYNEQFF.

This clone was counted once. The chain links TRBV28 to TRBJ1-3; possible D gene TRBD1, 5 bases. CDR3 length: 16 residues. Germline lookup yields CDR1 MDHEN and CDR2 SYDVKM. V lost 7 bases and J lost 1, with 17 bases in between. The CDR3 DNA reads TGTGCCAGCACCCCCTCGGGGGGTAGGTCTGGAAACACCATATATTTT. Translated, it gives CASTPSGGRSGNTIYF.

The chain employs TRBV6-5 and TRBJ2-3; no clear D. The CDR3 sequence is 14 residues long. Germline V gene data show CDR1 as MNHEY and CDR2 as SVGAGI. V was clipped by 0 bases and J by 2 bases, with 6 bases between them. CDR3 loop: CASSYSYNTDTQYF. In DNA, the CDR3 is TGTGCCAGCAGTTACTCGTACAACACAGATACGCAGTATTTT.

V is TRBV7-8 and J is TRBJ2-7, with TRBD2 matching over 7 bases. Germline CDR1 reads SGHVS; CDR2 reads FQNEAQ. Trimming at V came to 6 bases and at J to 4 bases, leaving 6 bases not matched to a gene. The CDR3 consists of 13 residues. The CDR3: CASSRSSGYEQYF. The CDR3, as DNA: TGTGCCAGCAGTCGGAGTAGCGGGTACGAGCAGTACTTC.

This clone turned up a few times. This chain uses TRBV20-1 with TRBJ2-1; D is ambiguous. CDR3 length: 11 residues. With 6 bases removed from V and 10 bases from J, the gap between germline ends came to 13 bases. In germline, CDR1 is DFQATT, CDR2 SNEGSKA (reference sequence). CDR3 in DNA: TGCAGTGCCCGAGGCCCGAAGGAGCAGTTCTTC. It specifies CSARGPKEQFF.

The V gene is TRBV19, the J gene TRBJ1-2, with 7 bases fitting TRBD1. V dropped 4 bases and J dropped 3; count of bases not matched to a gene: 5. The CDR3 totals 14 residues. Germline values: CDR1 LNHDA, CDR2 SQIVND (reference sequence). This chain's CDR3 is CASSKQGTDYGYTF. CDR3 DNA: TGTGCCAGTAGTAAACAGGGGACTGACTATGGCTACACCTTC.

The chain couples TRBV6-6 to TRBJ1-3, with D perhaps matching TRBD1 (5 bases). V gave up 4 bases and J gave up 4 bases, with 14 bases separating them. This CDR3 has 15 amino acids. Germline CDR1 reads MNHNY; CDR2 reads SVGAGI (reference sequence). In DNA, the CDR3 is TGTGCCAGCAGTTGGGACCCCGCCGCGGGAAACACCATATATTTT. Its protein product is CASSWDPAAGNTIYF.

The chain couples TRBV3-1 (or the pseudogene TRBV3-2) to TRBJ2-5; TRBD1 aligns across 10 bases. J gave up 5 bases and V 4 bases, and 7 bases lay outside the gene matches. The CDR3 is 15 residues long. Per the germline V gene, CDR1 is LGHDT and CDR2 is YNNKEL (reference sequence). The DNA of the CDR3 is TGTGCCAGCAGCCGTGGGACAGGGGTTATGGAGACCCAGTACTTC. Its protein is CASSRGTGVMETQYF.

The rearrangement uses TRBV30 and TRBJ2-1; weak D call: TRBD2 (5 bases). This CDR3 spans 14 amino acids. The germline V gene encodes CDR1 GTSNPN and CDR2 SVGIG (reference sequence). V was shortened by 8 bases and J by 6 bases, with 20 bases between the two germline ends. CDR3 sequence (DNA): TGTGCCGCGATCGTCATTAGGAGGAGCAATGAGCAGTTCTTC. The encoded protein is CAAIVIRRSNEQFF.